This T cell receptor (beta chain) was found in a study of T cell responses to AZD1222 COVID-19 vaccine. The method was immunoSEQ multiplex PCR; TCRdb's version includes in-frame clones alone and lacks a portion of them. The table records 120,000 to 150,000 clones, 85% to 95% of them present only once. The junction had 10 bases not matched to a gene; V was cut back by 3 bases and J by 7 bases. The CDR3 is made up of 15 amino acids. Germline V lookup: CDR1 SGHRS, CDR2 YFSETQ. This clone appeared a single time. This sample comprised peripheral blood, obtained on day 0 of MenACWY control vaccination. This TCR came from an adult in good health. The rearrangement uses TRBV5-1 and TRBJ1-2; 9 bases match TRBD1. The CDR3 coding sequence is TGCGCCAGCAGCTCCAATACCCAGACAGGGGGTGGCTACACCTTC. Its translation is CASSSNTQTGGGYTF.